These 16 T cell receptor beta chains share one sample of origin, sequenced in a study of T cells in pancreatic ductal adenocarcinoma (dated by TCRdb to the late 2010s). The method behind the library was the immunoSEQ multiplex PCR assay. Held by TCRdb, this immuneACCESS table contains in-frame sequences only and omits some clones. Under half of the omission traces to an unresolved V gene where checked; the cause of the rest is unknown. The sample table contains over 90,000 clones; only one count was recorded for about 95% of them. Of the sample, under 3.5% is held by the ten largest clones. The pancreatic ductal adenocarcinoma patients who were selected had gone through surgery without receiving any neoadjuvant therapy. What was sequenced was PBMCs. These TCRs come from a human donor with pancreatic ductal adenocarcinoma.

This clone has a single count. V and J are TRBV7-9 and TRBJ2-2, with D perhaps TRBD1 (6 bases). Germline CDR1 and CDR2: SEHNR and FQNEAQ (reference sequence). This CDR3 region has 15 residues. The V end was cut by 7 bases, the J end by 4 bases, with 16 bases between. The CDR3 DNA reads TGTGCCAGCACCTATTTAGGGGGAAGCACCGGGGAGCTGTTTTTT. Its translation is CASTYLGGSTGELFF.

The genes are TRBV2 and TRBJ2-3, with 14 positions matching TRBD2. The CDR3 sequence is 20 residues long. V shed 8 bases, J shed 6 bases, and the junction held 22 bases outside the gene matches. In germline, CDR1 is SNHLY, CDR2 FYNNEI. The CDR3 nucleotides read TGTGCCAGCCTCGCCACAGGGAGAGGACTAGCGGGAGGTCACGCGGATACGCAGTATTTT. This codes for CASLATGRGLAGGHADTQYF.

This clone was observed once. The rearrangement uses TRBV5-4 and TRBJ2-3; 8 bases map to TRBD2. V shed 3 bases, J shed 1 base, and the junction held 1 base outside the gene matches. From germline, CDR1 is SGHNT and CDR2 YYREEE (reference sequence). The CDR3 runs 14 residues. The CDR3 DNA reads TGTGCCAGCAGCTACGGGAGGGGCACAGATACGCAGTATTTT. As protein: CASSYGRGTDTQYF.

The V call is TRBV7-2, the J call TRBJ2-7; 11 bases map to TRBD2. Germline loops: CDR1 SGHTA, CDR2 FQGNSA. The V and J ends lost 10 bases and 7 bases, in that order; junction bases with no gene match: 15. The CDR3 sequence is 15 residues long. CDR3 protein: CATNSPGLAEYEQYF. The DNA of the CDR3 is TGTGCCACCAACTCACCGGGACTAGCGGAATATGAGCAGTACTTC.

The chain recombines TRBV9 with TRBJ2-3; 8 positions match TRBD2. There are 15 residues in the CDR3. The J segment lost 11 bases and the V segment lost 0 bases, leaving 11 bases of the junction unmatched. CDR1 and CDR2 from the germline V gene are SGDLS and YYNGEE. This chain's CDR3 is CASSVAGVAGLMQYF. The CDR3 DNA sequence: TGTGCCAGCAGCGTAGCTGGGGTAGCGGGACTGATGCAGTATTTT.

The gene calls are TRBV10-3 and TRBJ2-7; TRBD1 aligns across 8 bases. The CDR3 totals 16 residues. The V and J ends lost 2 bases and 3 bases, in that order; junction bases with no gene match: 9. Germline CDR1 and CDR2: ENHRY and SYGVKD. This CDR3 reads CAISEPEGQDNYEQYF. The DNA of the CDR3 is TGTGCCATCAGTGAGCCTGAGGGACAGGACAACTACGAGCAGTACTTC.

The chain links TRBV29-1 to TRBJ1-4, with 7 bases fitting TRBD1. Germline loops: CDR1 SQVTM, CDR2 ANQGSEA. V lost 7 bases, J lost 14 bases, and 13 bases stayed unmatched. This CDR3 is 12 amino acids long. The CDR3 loop is CSALGQDLGLFF. In DNA, the CDR3 is TGCAGCGCCCTAGGACAGGACCTTGGGCTGTTTTTT.

The chain combines TRBV18 with TRBJ1-1, with D possibly being TRBD1 (6 bases). In germline, CDR1 is KGHSH, CDR2 LQKENI. V was trimmed by 6 bases and J by 3 bases, leaving 17 bases between them. This CDR3 is built from 15 residues. The CDR3 loop is CASSLLTGSYTEAFF. CDR3 nucleotide sequence: TGTGCCAGCTCCCTTTTGACAGGAAGTTACACTGAAGCTTTCTTT.

V and J are TRBV4-2 and TRBJ2-1; TRBD2 matches 11 bases. The CDR3 totals 15 residues. The V gene end was trimmed by 5 bases and the J gene end by 5 bases; junction bases not matched to a gene: 5. Germline-derived CDR1 and CDR2 are LGHNA and YNFKEQ. Here the CDR3 reads CASSEGLAVNNEQFF. CDR3 nucleotides: TGTGCCAGCAGCGAGGGACTAGCGGTGAACAATGAGCAGTTCTTC.

The rearrangement links TRBV27 to TRBJ2-7; 7 nucleotides line up with TRBD1. Germline values: CDR1 MNHEY, CDR2 SMNVEV (reference sequence). Germline trimming cut 5 bases from V and 0 bases from J; bases unmatched to any gene: 7. This CDR3 is built from 15 residues. The CDR3 loop is CASSIQTGLSYEQYF. Here the CDR3 DNA reads TGTGCCAGCAGTATCCAGACAGGGCTCTCCTACGAGCAGTACTTC.

V is TRBV28 and J is TRBJ1-4; D call uncertain. Germline CDR1 MDHEN, CDR2 SYDVKM. The CDR3 covers 14 residues. V was shortened by 7 bases and J by 8 bases, with 17 bases between the two germline ends. CDR3 protein: CASISSGSGEKLFF. CDR3 coding DNA: TGTGCCAGCATTTCGTCGGGGTCGGGGGAAAAACTGTTTTTT.

The sample holds a few counts of this clone. The chain combines TRBV5-1 with TRBJ1-2; D is undetermined. CDR1 is SGHRS and CDR2 is YFSETQ in the germline V gene. V lost 2 bases and J lost 4, with 9 bases in between. The CDR3 sequence is 13 residues long. CDR3 residues: CASSFAETYGYTF. The CDR3 region has the DNA TGCGCCAGCAGCTTTGCAGAAACCTATGGCTACACCTTC.

In DNA form, the CDR3 reads TGTGCCAGTAAAGACAGGAACTATGGCTACACCTTC. This encodes CASKDRNYGYTF. This rearrangement joins TRBV19 to TRBJ1-2, with a weak D call TRBD1 (6 bases). The CDR3 has 12 amino acids. Germline-derived CDR1 and CDR2 are LNHDA and SQIVND (reference sequence). The V end lost 7 bases, the J end lost 2 bases, and 8 bases lay between the germline ends.

This chain's CDR3 is CASSGGLAGADTQYF. As DNA, the CDR3 is TGTGCCAGCAGTGGGGGACTAGCGGGGGCAGATACGCAGTATTTT. The chain is built from TRBV25-1 and TRBJ2-3; TRBD2 matches at 14 bases. V lost 4 bases, J lost 4 bases, and 1 base stayed unmatched. CDR1 is MGHDK, CDR2 SYGVNS, per germline. CDR3 length: 15 residues.

The rearrangement joins TRBV5-1 to TRBJ2-1; the D is unclear. V was pared by 0 bases and J by 7 bases, with 8 bases between. The CDR3 contains 13 residues. The germline V gene encodes CDR1 SGHRS and CDR2 YFSETQ. Here the CDR3 reads CASSLAAGNEQFF. The DNA for the CDR3 is TGCGCCAGCAGCTTGGCGGCCGGGAATGAGCAGTTCTTC.

J is TRBJ2-1 and V is TRBV28; D perhaps matches TRBD2 (5 bases). CDR3 length: 14 amino acids. Trimming shortened V by 7 bases and J by 2 bases, and 12 bases separated the two germline ends. Germline V gene data show CDR1 as MDHEN and CDR2 as SYDVKM. DNA for the CDR3: TGTGCCAGCATTCGGCTAGCACCCTACAATGAGCAGTTCTTC. Its protein is CASIRLAPYNEQFF.